The sequence of this TCR beta chain was determined in a study of blood T cell repertoires in COVID-19. Study information: The origin of the acute and convalescent COVID-19 samples was the United States, Italy and Spain. PBMCs, B-cell-depleted T cells, or T cells were the source of the cDNA or gDNA that made up the material.

Original handling: Amplification with reference gene primers provided the estimates of nucleated cell counts. The table came from immunoSEQ multiplex PCR; TCRdb's copy has only in-frame clones and leaves some out. The DNA gave D and trimming, while V, J and clone size come from that table. The data hold over 95,000 clones, with over 80% observed a single time. CDR1 is MNHEY, CDR2 SVGEGT, per germline. The CDR3 runs 12 residues. V dropped 4 bases and J dropped 4 bases, with 7 bases sitting between them. Sequenced sample: peripheral blood. This chain uses TRBV6-2 or TRBV6-3 with TRBJ1-1, with unresolved D. The origin of this receptor is a woman in her 50s with acute or convalescent COVID-19. The CDR3 reads CASSFGSTEAFF. Here the CDR3 DNA reads TGTGCCAGCAGTTTCGGGAGCACTGAAGCTTTCTTT.